The sequence of this T cell receptor beta chain was determined in a study of T cells in Graves' hyperthyroidism and ophthalmopathy (dated by TCRdb to between 2018 and 2020). Background on the whole study: Peripheral blood was collected at initial diagnosis, before any treatment. To identify TCR V-J signatures that set the groups apart, the researchers used a discovery cohort of 90 to 100 patients, made up of around 40 with Graves' ophthalmopathy and about 60 with stable Graves' hyperthyroidism. The approximately 97 discovery patients were randomly divided into training and test sets at a 7:3 ratio. The paper reports TCR Vbeta CDR3 sequencing of approximately 140 peripheral blood samples: 40 or so ophthalmopathy, about 75 hyperthyroidism and 17 progressor patients. Once sampling was done, hyperthyroidism patients were given methimazole at a starting dose of 30 mg daily, whereas ophthalmopathy patients were given high-dose intravenous methylprednisolone. In addition, the study compared T-cell repertoires in thyroid tissue and in blood from roughly 6 Graves' hyperthyroidism patients. Whether ophthalmopathy could be predicted prospectively was tested in an independent validation cohort made up of under 20 hyperthyroidism patients plus 17 patients who later progressed to ophthalmopathy. General findings and caveats noted by the study authors: During validation, the model predicted progression to ophthalmopathy a median of approximately 6.5 months ahead of onset, with around 65% sensitivity and 72.22% specificity. Sample size was not statistically predetermined, and investigators were not blinded to group allocation. Ophthalmopathy was separated from stable hyperthyroidism by a 13 V-J signature model, with around 90% sensitivity and approximately 81% specificity obtained in cross-validation and 80%/75% obtained in testing. Most expanded thyroid clonotypes (frequency above 0.001) were also detected in blood, suggesting blood repertoires may reflect thyroid immune responses.

Ophthalmopathy patients had moderately to severely active disease, with a Clinical Activity Score of 3 or more, a NOSPECS grade of 4 or more, and a disease duration of less than 3 months. The study excluded patients with uncontrolled infections, other autoimmune diseases, pregnancy or lactation. Clinical symptoms, serum thyroxine and TRAb, thyroid ultrasound, and orbital computed tomography formed the basis for the diagnoses. PBMCs were isolated from 10 ml of fresh peripheral blood by Ficoll-Paque density gradient centrifugation. Total RNA was extracted with Trizol reagent, and quality was checked on an Agilent 2100 Bioanalyzer. TCR beta CDR3 regions were amplified from RNA transcripts. For the first round of RT-PCR on the TCR CDR3, the HTBI primer set was used together with the Qiagen OneStep RT-PCR kit. Libraries were constructed in a second round of multiplex PCR, after which size selection and purification were carried out. Paired-end sequencing of the libraries was performed with 100 bp reads on an Illumina HiSeq2000. In the paper's pipeline: Raw data were processed with SOAPnuke, discarding reads with adapters, uncalled bases, mean Phred below 15, or no exact constant-primer or identifier match. COPE v1.2.5 was used to merge high-quality paired reads, and clonotypes were defined as unique nucleotide sequences. Clonotypes were aligned to IMGT TRBV, TRBD and TRBJ reference segments using MiTCR v1.1. Analysis was restricted to V-J combinations with a frequency above 0.0001, which covered roughly 99% of repertoires. A TCS score was defined as the ratio of F50 (clonal expansion) to E x V (chaos), with BLOSUM62-based TCRdist applied between CDR3 peptides within each V-J. Welch's t-statistics and random forest reduced fewer than 600 V-J features to roughly 13, which were used in a naive Bayes classifier (R e1071). TCRdb trimmed the raw reads at Q25, called clones with MiXCR and kept productive beta chains. When rows share a CDR3 protein, they turn into one entry using the most common DNA and genes. The V and J calls and clone size are TCRdb's, not the authors'. The table for this sample lists 200,000 to 300,000 distinct CDR3 sequences; about a sixth of them were counted only once. Of the sample, less than 35% falls within the top ten clones.

This clonotype was found many times. Its antigen target is currently unknown. Per-nucleotide qualities are absent, and no much larger clonotype sits a single base away. Sequencing was carried out using blood. The TCR sequence derives from a woman aged 18-35 years with Graves' ophthalmopathy.

The CDR3 has the sequence CATSANRVPRDTEAFF. The DNA sequence is as follows: TGTGCCACCAGCGCCAACAGGGTTCCGAGGGACACTGAAGCTTTCTTT. The chain employs TRBV15 and TRBJ1-1; TRBD1 is a weak D gene call, 6 bases matching. A distance of 19 bases separates the germline ends of V and J, which lose 5 bases and 3 bases respectively. The CDR3 measures 16 amino acids from cysteine to phenylalanine. CDR3 DNA only is kept here, 48 bases in frame from base 1. CDR1 LNHNV and CDR2 YYDKDF were looked up in the germline V gene (reference sequence).